Described below is a single TCR beta chain sequence and its context. Its target is not known. Trimming removed 3 bases from V and 1 base from J; junction bases left unmatched: 11. Germline assignment: CDR1 MDHEN and CDR2 SYDVKM. This CDR3 is 17 amino acids long. The treatment was: some 19 received Ad26.COV2.S at low or high dose, single or two shots; about 5 received placebo; per-sample allocation not given. Collection of samples fell on day 63 after the first vaccine or placebo injection. This sample was included in a study of Ad26.COV2.S vaccination and SARS-CoV-2 variants. In the study overall: Ad26.COV2.S, an intramuscular injection, was given once or twice 56 days apart.

General study points: Post-vaccination breadth of spike-specific CD8+ and CD4+ T cell responses was reportedly substantial.

TCRdb's table, derived via immunoSEQ multiplex PCR, lists solely in-frame clones and lacks some. The table has hundreds of thousands of clones, roughly 87% seen once. The chain recombines TRBV28 with TRBJ1-1; 7 bases line up with TRBD1. The sequence was collected from a person aged 18-65 years who received the Ad26.COV2.S COVID-19 vaccine or a placebo. Source: peripheral blood, taken in a trial of Ad26.COV2.S vaccine versus placebo. CDR3 protein: CASSFHPDRAWNTEAFF. The DNA of the CDR3 is TGTGCCAGCAGTTTCCACCCCGACAGGGCGTGGAACACTGAAGCTTTCTTT.